A selection of T cell receptor beta chains follows, all from one sample in a study of blood T cell repertoires in COVID-19. The protocol was immunoSEQ multiplex PCR, while the TCRdb copy is restricted to in-frame clones and leaves out a portion. The table has fewer than 300,000 clones, over 80% seen once. The specimen was peripheral blood. The source of these receptors is a woman in her 70s with active or convalescent COVID-19. Both conserved end residues are part of each CDR3. Each record gives: J gene, clone size, D gene, V gene, CDR3 protein, CDR3 DNA. D genes are given only for firm matches. Some rows mark clone size as missing; the rest say once, few, many or name a class of expanded clone.

TRBJ2-3	-	TRBD1	TRBV7-9	CASSRPRDRARDTQYF	TGTGCCAGCAGCCGTCCCCGGGACAGGGCAAGGGATACGCAGTATTTT
TRBJ2-6	-	-	TRBV18	CASSLTLIEGGANVLTF	TGTGCCAGCTCATTGACATTAATAGAAGGTGGGGCCAACGTCCTGACTTTC
TRBJ2-1	-	TRBD1	TRBV2	CASSVGGLVTEQFF	TGTGCCAGCAGTGTAGGGGGCTTAGTGACTGAGCAGTTCTTC
TRBJ2-7	-	TRBD2	TRBV27	CASSLSRLAGEQYF	TGTGCCAGCAGTTTATCGCGCCTAGCGGGGGAGCAGTACTTC
TRBJ2-3	-	-	TRBV3-1/TRBV3-2	CASSQATPGHRTTDTQYF	TGTGCCAGCAGCCAAGCGACCCCGGGACACCGAACTACAGATACGCAGTATTTT
TRBJ2-3	-	-	TRBV6-1	CASSEGGGTDTQYF	TGTGCCAGCAGTGAGGGAGGGGGGACAGATACGCAGTATTTT
TRBJ2-5	-	TRBD2	TRBV9	CASSPLEGTSGGAFGTQYF	TGTGCCAGCAGCCCCCTGGAGGGGACTAGCGGGGGGGCGTTCGGGACCCAGTACTTC
TRBJ2-5	-	TRBD2	TRBV2	CASSDGASGDRETQYF	TGTGCCAGCAGTGACGGCGCTAGCGGGGACCGGGAGACCCAGTACTTC
TRBJ2-1	few	-	TRBV16	CASSQSGQRVYNEQFF	TGTGCCAGCAGCCAATCTGGCCAGCGGGTTTACAATGAGCAGTTCTTC
TRBJ1-1	-	TRBD1	TRBV2	CASRGQVNTEAFF	TGTGCCAGCAGGGGACAGGTGAACACTGAAGCTTTCTTT
TRBJ2-6	-	-	TRBV3-1/TRBV3-2	CASSQDRLSGANVLTF	TGTGCCAGCAGCCAAGACAGACTCTCTGGAGCCAACGTCCTGACTTTC
TRBJ2-3	once	TRBD2	TRBV2	CASSLSGIGTDTQYF	TGTGCCAGCAGCCTCAGCGGGATTGGGACAGATACGCAGTATTTT
TRBJ1-4	-	-	TRBV27	CASSSRPGGANEKLFF	TGTGCCAGCAGTTCCCGTCCCGGGGGTGCTAATGAAAAACTGTTTTTT
TRBJ1-1	-	TRBD1	TRBV27	CASRTLGQISTEAFF	TGTGCCAGCCGAACCCTGGGACAGATTTCCACTGAAGCTTTCTTT
TRBJ1-5	-	-	TRBV2	CASSSGQRGHQPQHF	TGTGCCAGCAGCAGCGGACAGAGGGGCCATCAGCCCCAGCATTTT
TRBJ1-1	-	-	TRBV5-6	CASSFADRNTEAFF	TGTGCCAGCAGCTTCGCGGACAGAAACACTGAAGCTTTCTTT
TRBJ2-2	-	-	TRBV6-6	CASSRNSVIETNTGELFF	TGTGCCAGCAGTCGTAATAGCGTGATAGAGACGAACACCGGGGAGCTGTTTTTT
TRBJ1-4	few	-	TRBV30	CAWSRGGSKGDEKLFF	TGTGCCTGGAGTAGGGGGGGGTCGAAAGGTGATGAAAAACTGTTTTTT
TRBJ1-4	-	-	TRBV4-3	CASSRARGSATNEKLFF	TGCGCCAGCAGCCGAGCCCGAGGGAGTGCAACTAATGAAAAACTGTTTTTT
TRBJ1-2	few	TRBD1	TRBV11-2	CASSRGQGYGYTF	TGTGCCAGCAGCCGGGGACAGGGGTATGGCTACACCTTC
TRBJ1-1	-	TRBD1	TRBV30	CAWRHRDRGGLSEAFF	TGTGCCTGGAGACACCGGGACAGGGGGGGTTTGTCAGAAGCTTTCTTT
TRBJ2-5	-	-	TRBV27	CASSETGLFARQETQYF	TGTGCCAGCAGTGAAACAGGGTTGTTCGCCCGCCAAGAGACCCAGTACTTC
TRBJ1-4	-	TRBD1	TRBV6-6	CASSPYGGRTGSNEKLFF	TGTGCCAGCAGTCCTTATGGGGGGAGGACAGGATCTAATGAAAAACTGTTTTTT
TRBJ2-7	-	TRBD1	TRBV11-3	CASSLGQGHGEQYF	TGTGCCAGCAGCTTAGGACAGGGTCACGGCGAGCAGTACTTC
TRBJ1-2	-	-	TRBV15	CATSRRPVKDSYGYTF	TGTGCCACCAGCAGACGCCCAGTAAAAGACAGCTATGGCTACACCTTC
TRBJ1-6	-	-	TRBV30	CAWSTGTTYNSPLHF	TGTGCCTGGAGCACCGGGACAACATATAATTCACCCCTCCACTTT
TRBJ1-6	-	-	TRBV5-4	CASSLLQASDNSPLHF	TGTGCCAGCAGCTTGTTACAGGCCTCCGATAATTCACCCCTCCACTTT
TRBJ2-1	-	TRBD2	TRBV4-1	CASSQVVGLASQGEQFF	TGCGCCAGCAGCCAAGTTGTGGGACTAGCGTCCCAGGGTGAGCAGTTCTTC
TRBJ2-5	-	-	TRBV6-5	CASSYLASAETQYF	TGTGCCAGCAGTTACTTGGCTAGCGCGGAGACCCAGTACTTC